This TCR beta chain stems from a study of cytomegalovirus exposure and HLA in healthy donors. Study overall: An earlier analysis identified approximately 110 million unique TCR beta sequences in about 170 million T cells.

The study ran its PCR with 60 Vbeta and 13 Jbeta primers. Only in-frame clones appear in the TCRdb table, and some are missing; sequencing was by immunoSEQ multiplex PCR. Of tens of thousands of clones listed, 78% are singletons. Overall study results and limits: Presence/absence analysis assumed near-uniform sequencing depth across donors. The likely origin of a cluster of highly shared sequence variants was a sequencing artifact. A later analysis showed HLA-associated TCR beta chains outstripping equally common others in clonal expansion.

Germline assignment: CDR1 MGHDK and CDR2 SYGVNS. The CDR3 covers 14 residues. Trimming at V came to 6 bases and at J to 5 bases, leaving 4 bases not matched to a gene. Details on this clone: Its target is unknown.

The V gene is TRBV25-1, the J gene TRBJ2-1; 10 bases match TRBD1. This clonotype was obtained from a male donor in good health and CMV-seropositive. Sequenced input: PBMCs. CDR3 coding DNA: TGTGCCAGCAGCCCCGGGACAGGGGACAATGAGCAGTTCTTC. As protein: CASSPGTGDNEQFF. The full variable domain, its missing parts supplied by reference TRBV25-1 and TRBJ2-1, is EADIYQTPRYLVIGTGKKITLECSQTMGHDKMYWYQQDPGMELHLIHYSYGVNSTEKGDLSSESTVSRIRTEHFPLTLESARPSHTSQYLCASSPGTGDNEQFFGPGTRLTVL.